The 15 T cell receptor beta chains in this list originate from one sample, sequenced in a study of Graves' ophthalmopathy and Graves' hyperthyroidism (dated by TCRdb to 2017 to 2018). The sequencer was an Illumina HiSeq 2000. TCR beta CDR3 regions were amplified from RNA transcripts for repertoire sequencing. A first-round RT-PCR used HTBI primers with the Qiagen OneStep RT-PCR kit, followed by a second-round multiplex PCR, size selection and purification. TCRdb handled the public reads itself, with Q25 trimming in fastp and clone calling in MiXCR, and kept productive beta chains. Every CDR3 protein is listed once, alongside the most common genes and DNA of its rows. This sample has over 650,000 distinct CDR3 sequences in its table, and about 40% of those were observed once. The top ten hold over 2.5% of the sample. The source material was peripheral blood. The source is an adult man with Graves' ophthalmopathy.

J is TRBJ1-5 and V is TRBV12-5; D is perhaps TRBD1 (5 bases). Germline CDR1 reads LGHNT; CDR2 reads FRNRAP. This CDR3 spans 18 amino acids. The ends were cut back, 0 bases at V and 2 bases at J, with 17 bases in the middle. The DNA for the CDR3 is TGTGCTAGTGGTTTGGTAATTATCGGCGGGGCCCGCAATCAGCCCCAGCATTTT. It yields the protein CASGLVIIGGARNQPQHF.

In regard to this clonotype: A read error is likely, as this CDR3 ends without the conserved phenylalanine or tryptophan. J is TRBJ2-7 and V is TRBV5-1; 11 bases are shared with TRBD2. Germline lookup yields CDR1 SGHRS and CDR2 YFSETQ. The CDR3 sequence is 17 residues long. V lost 0 bases to trimming and J lost 3 bases; unmatched junction nucleotides: 8. The CDR3 here is CASSLGVGLAGYYEQYL. As DNA, the CDR3 is TGCGCCAGCAGCTTGGGCGTCGGACTAGCGGGTTACTACGAGCAGTACCTC.

Remarks on this clonotype: A read error may account for a junction end that differs from germline. J is TRBJ2-5 and V is TRBV7-2; 12 nucleotides line up with TRBD2. The CDR3 runs to 18 residues. The V gene's germline CDR1 is SGHTA and CDR2 FQGNSA. The CDR3 DNA sequence: TGCGCCAGCAGCCAAGAACCCCGACTAGCGGGGGTTCGGGTGACCCAGTACTTC. Translating it yields CASSQEPRLAGVRVTQYF.

The chain carries TRBV7-2 and TRBJ2-2; D possibly matches TRBD1 or TRBD2 (5 bases each). This CDR3 region has 17 residues. Germline V lookup: CDR1 SGHTA, CDR2 FQGNSA. Trimming shortened V by 5 bases and J by 5 bases, and 21 bases separated the two germline ends. For the CDR3, the DNA is TGTGCCAGCAGCCAAGCGCCCTTCGGGGCTAAAACCGGGGAGCTGTTTTTT. Translation: CASSQAPFGAKTGELFF.

Remarks on this clonotype: With a much larger clone just one base away, this may be a read error. The chain recombines TRBV5-1 with TRBJ1-2; the D gene is possibly TRBD1 (6 bases). The germline V gene encodes CDR1 SGHRS and CDR2 YFSETQ. The CDR3 runs to 14 residues. The V and J ends lost 4 bases and 2 bases respectively, with 12 bases between them. The DNA of the CDR3 is TGCGCCAGCAGCCCACAGGGCTCGAACTATGGCTACACCTTC. Protein sequence: CASSPQGSNYGYTF.

The rearrangement links TRBV5-6 to TRBJ1-1, with D unclear. The CDR3 totals 12 residues. Trimming cost V 0 bases and J 7 bases, with 7 bases left between them. Germline V CDR1 and CDR2: SGHDT, YYEEEE. The CDR3 loop reads CASSLGTFEAFF. The CDR3 coding sequence is TGTGCCAGCAGCTTGGGAACATTTGAAGCTTTCTTT. Supplemented by reference TRBV5-6 and TRBJ1-1, the full variable domain reads DAGVTQSPTHLIKTRGQQVTLRCSPKSGHDTVSWYQQALGQGPQFIFQYYEEEERQRGNFPDRFSGHQFPNYSSELNVNALLLGDSALYLCASSLGTFEAFFGQGTRLTVV.

The chain joins TRBV10-3 to TRBJ2-7; possibly TRBD1 for D (5 bases). In germline, CDR1 is ENHRY, CDR2 SYGVKD. CDR3 length: 12 amino acids. V lost 10 bases and J 2 bases, leaving 12 bases between the germline ends. The CDR3 region has the DNA TGTGCCACCCCGGACAAAGCCTACGAGCAGTACTTC. This sequence encodes CATPDKAYEQYF.

As to this clonotype: A much larger clone sits a single nucleotide away, making a read error possible. V is TRBV7-9 and J is TRBJ2-5; 9 bases are shared with TRBD2. Germline V gives CDR1 SEHNR, CDR2 FQNEAQ (reference sequence). The CDR3 runs to 16 residues. J was trimmed by 4 bases and V by 5 bases; bases with no gene match: 11. The CDR3 sequence: CASSPGTAGGRETQYF. Written as DNA, the CDR3 is TGTGCCAGCAGCCCCGGGACAGCGGGGGGCCGAGAGACCCAGTACTTC.

V gene TRBV2 combines with J gene TRBJ1-6, with D possibly TRBD1 on 6 matching bases. This CDR3 is 14 amino acids long. Germline CDR1 reads SNHLY; CDR2 reads FYNNEI. V was trimmed by 7 bases and J by 7 bases, leaving 14 bases between them. CDR3 in DNA: TGTGCCAGCATTCCACAGGGAGGCAATTCACCCCTCCACTTT. It is translated as CASIPQGGNSPLHF. The full variable domain, with the rest looked up from reference TRBV2 and TRBJ1-6, is EPEVTQTPSHQVTQMGQEVILRCVPISNHLYFYWYRQILGQKVEFLVSFYNNEISEKSEIFDDQFSVERPDGSNFTLKIRSTKLEDSAMYFCASIPQGGNSPLHFGNGTRLTVT.

In its sample, this clonotype was seen many times. This chain joins TRBV10-3 and TRBJ2-7, with D perhaps TRBD1 or TRBD2 (5 bases each). The germline CDR1 and CDR2 sequences are ENHRY and SYGVKD. CDR3 length: 15 amino acids. V shed 3 bases and J shed 0 bases, with 12 bases lying between them. CDR3 sequence reads: CAISDRDRISYEQYF. Written as DNA, the CDR3 is TGTGCCATCAGTGACCGGGACCGAATCTCCTACGAGCAGTACTTC.

This clonotype has at least ten counts. V usage is TRBV15 and J usage is TRBJ1-6; D is uncertain. Trimming left V 3 bases short and J 9 bases short, with 12 bases between. The CDR3 contains 14 residues. Germline CDR1 is LNHNV and CDR2 is YYDKDF (reference sequence). The DNA for the CDR3 is TGTGCCACCAGCAGGTCGGGGTTTAGTTCACCCCTCCACTTT. This sequence encodes CATSRSGFSSPLHF.

The chain carries TRBV9 and TRBJ1-6; D not resolved. This CDR3 spans 14 amino acids. Germline loops: CDR1 SGDLS, CDR2 YYNGEE. V gave up 2 bases and J gave up 6 bases, with 9 bases separating them. DNA for the CDR3: TGTGCCAGCAGCGTGGTGTATACTAATTCACCCCTCCACTTT. This sequence encodes CASSVVYTNSPLHF.

This clonotype was recorded many times. The CDR3, as DNA: TGTGCCAGCAGGGGGACAGGTCTTTCCTACGAGCAGTACTTC. Translated, it gives CASRGTGLSYEQYF. This chain connects TRBV2 to TRBJ2-7; 8 nucleotides align to TRBD1. The CDR3 spans 14 residues. The germline V gene encodes CDR1 SNHLY and CDR2 FYNNEI. V shed 6 bases and J 1 base; nucleotides not matched to a gene: 5.

CDR3 loop: CSVSSGRSYEQYF. CDR3 in DNA: TGCAGCGTATCTAGCGGGAGGTCCTACGAGCAGTACTTC. The rearrangement uses TRBV29-1 and TRBJ2-7, with 11 nucleotides matching TRBD2. V lost 6 bases to trimming and J lost 1 base; unmatched junction nucleotides: 2. The V gene's germline CDR1 is SQVTM and CDR2 ANQGSEA. This CDR3 comprises 13 residues.

In this sample, this clonotype turned up many times. The CDR3 spells CASSSYGGETQYF. Here the CDR3 DNA reads TGTGCCAGCAGCTCGTACGGGGGCGAGACCCAGTACTTC. V gene TRBV7-9 combines with J gene TRBJ2-5; possibly TRBD1 or TRBD2 for D (6 bases each). The V end was cut by 4 bases, the J end by 5 bases, with 11 bases between. Germline CDR1 SEHNR, CDR2 FQNEAQ (reference sequence). This CDR3 region has 13 residues.